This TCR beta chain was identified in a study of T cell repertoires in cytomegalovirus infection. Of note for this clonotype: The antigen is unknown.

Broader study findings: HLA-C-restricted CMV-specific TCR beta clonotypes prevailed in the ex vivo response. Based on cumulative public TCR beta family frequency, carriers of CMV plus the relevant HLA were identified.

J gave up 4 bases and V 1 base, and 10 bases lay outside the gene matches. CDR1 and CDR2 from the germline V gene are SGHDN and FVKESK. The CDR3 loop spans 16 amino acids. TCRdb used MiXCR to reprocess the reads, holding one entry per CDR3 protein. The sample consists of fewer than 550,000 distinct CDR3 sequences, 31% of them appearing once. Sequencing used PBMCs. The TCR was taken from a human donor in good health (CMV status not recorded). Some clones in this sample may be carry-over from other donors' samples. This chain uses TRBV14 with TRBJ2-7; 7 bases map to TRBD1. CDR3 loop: CASSQVRGRDPYEQYF. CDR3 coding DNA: TGTGCCAGCAGCCAAGTGAGGGGGCGCGACCCGTACGAGCAGTACTTC. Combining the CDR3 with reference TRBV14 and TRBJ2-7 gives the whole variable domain EAGVTQFPSHSVIEKGQTVTLRCDPISGHDNLYWYRRVMGKEIKFLLHFVKESKQDESGMPNNRFLAERTGGTYSTLKVQPAELEDSGVYFCASSQVRGRDPYEQYFGPGTRLTVT.